The rows below give T cell receptor beta chains drawn from one sample of a study of shared clonotypes between healthy human individuals. The assay was immunoSEQ multiplex PCR, and TCRdb's table has in-frame clones only and misses some. The table records roughly 2.2 million clones, approximately 95% of them present only once. The specimen was naive CD4+ T cells from PBMCs. Every receptor here comes from a man between 18 and 29 years old in good health. Some clones in this sample may be carry-over from other donors' samples. Both conserved end residues are part of each CDR3.

len	v_gene	j_gene	CDR3aa
16	TRBV11-2	TRBJ2-1	CASSLVQGFSYNEQFF
14	TRBV6-6	TRBJ2-1	CASSGPGLAVEQFF
14	TRBV7-2	TRBJ1-3	CASSLQISGNTIYF
12	TRBV6-1	TRBJ1-2	CASSQGNYGYTF
15	TRBV7-2	TRBJ2-1	CASSWLAGVYNEQFF
12	TRBV11-3	TRBJ2-1	CASSLDLNEQFF
14	TRBV28	TRBJ2-1	CASSRTGTYNEQFF
14	TRBV7-2	TRBJ2-1	CASSTGTGPNEQFF
15	TRBV5-1	TRBJ1-1	CASSLASPHNTEAFF
16	TRBV28	TRBJ2-1	CASSSPSGRAIPEQFF
15	TRBV5-4	TRBJ1-2	CASRRDRESNYGYTF
16	TRBV28	TRBJ1-5	CASTLMRGHSNQPQHF
15	TRBV25-1	TRBJ2-7	CASSGSDTSSYEQYF
13	TRBV28	TRBJ2-7	CASGTLSSYEQYF
15	TRBV18	TRBJ1-1	CASSPGLRMNTEAFF
14	TRBV18	TRBJ2-3	CASSPQTRPDTQYF
17	TRBV7-2	TRBJ2-4	CASSLAGLAATKNIQYF
13	TRBV19	TRBJ2-2	CASSTGNTGELFF
16	TRBV28	TRBJ2-3	CASSLSPAGGPDTQYF
15	TRBV6-6	TRBJ2-7	CASSFVRGSSYEQYF
13	TRBV11-3	TRBJ2-2	CASSFHLTGELFF
14	TRBV10-1	TRBJ2-3	CASSPGGGTDTQYF
16	TRBV11-3	TRBJ2-1	CASSPYSGGSYNEQFF
14	TRBV5-1	TRBJ2-7	CASSLGVAGYEQYF
18	TRBV7-2	TRBJ2-3	CASSLGGLAGGLPDTQYF
14	TRBV5-1	TRBJ2-5	CASSRGSMEETQYF
16	TRBV5-1	TRBJ2-3	CASSSTGQERTDTQYF
12	TRBV7-3	TRBJ2-1	CASSLGVGEQFF
16	TRBV7-9	TRBJ2-1	CASSSGLGTSYNEQFF
12	TRBV5-1	TRBJ1-1	CASSLFGTEAFF
18	TRBV5-1	TRBJ2-2	CASGSPPGTSGTTGELFF
16	TRBV6-5	TRBJ1-1	CASSYSRGAVRAEAFF
13	TRBV27	TRBJ2-5	CASSMTGVETQYF
15	TRBV7-9	TRBJ2-3	CASSLESSGGDRKYF
14	TRBV7-2	TRBJ1-1	CASSRFGGTAEAFF
13	TRBV29-1	TRBJ2-1	CSAGQGAGNEQFF
18	TRBV5-6	TRBJ2-1	CASSSTIRGRAWYNEQFF